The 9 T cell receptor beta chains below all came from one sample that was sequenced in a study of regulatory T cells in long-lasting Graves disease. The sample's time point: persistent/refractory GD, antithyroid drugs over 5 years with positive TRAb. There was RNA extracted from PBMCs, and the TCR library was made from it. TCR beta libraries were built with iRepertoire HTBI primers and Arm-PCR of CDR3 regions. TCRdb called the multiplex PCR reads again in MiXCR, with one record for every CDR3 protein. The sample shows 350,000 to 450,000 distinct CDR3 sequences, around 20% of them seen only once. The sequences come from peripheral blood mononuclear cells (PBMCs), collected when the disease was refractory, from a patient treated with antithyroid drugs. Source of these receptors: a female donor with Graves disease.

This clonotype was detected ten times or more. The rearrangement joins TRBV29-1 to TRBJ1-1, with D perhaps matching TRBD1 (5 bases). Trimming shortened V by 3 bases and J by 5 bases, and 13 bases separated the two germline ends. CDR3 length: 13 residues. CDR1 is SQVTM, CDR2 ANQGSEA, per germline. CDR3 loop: CSVEGEGGTEAFF. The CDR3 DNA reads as TGCAGCGTTGAGGGGGAGGGTGGAACTGAAGCTTTCTTT.

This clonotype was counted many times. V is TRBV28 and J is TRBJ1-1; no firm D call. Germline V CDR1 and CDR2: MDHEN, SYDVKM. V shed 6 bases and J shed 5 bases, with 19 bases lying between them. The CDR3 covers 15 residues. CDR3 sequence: CASRPIPMAKTEAFF. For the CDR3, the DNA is TGTGCCAGCAGACCAATACCCATGGCGAAGACTGAAGCTTTCTTT.

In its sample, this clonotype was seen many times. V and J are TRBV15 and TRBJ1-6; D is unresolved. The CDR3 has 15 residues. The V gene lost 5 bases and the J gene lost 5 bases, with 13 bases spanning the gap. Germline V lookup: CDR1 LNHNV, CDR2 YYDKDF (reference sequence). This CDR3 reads CATSAPTRDNSPLHF. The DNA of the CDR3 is TGTGCCACCAGCGCACCGACGAGGGATAATTCACCCCTCCACTTT.

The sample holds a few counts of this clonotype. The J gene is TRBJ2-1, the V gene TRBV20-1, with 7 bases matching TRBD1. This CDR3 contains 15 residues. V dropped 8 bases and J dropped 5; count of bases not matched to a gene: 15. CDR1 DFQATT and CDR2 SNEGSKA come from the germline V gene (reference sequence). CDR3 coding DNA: TGCAGTTCTTCTACCACAGGGGCCCAAGACAATGAGCAGTTCTTC. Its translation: CSSSTTGAQDNEQFF.

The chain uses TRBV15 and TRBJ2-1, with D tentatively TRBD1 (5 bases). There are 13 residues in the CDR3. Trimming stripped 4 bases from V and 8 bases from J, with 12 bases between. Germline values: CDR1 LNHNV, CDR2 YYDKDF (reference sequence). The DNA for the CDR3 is TGTGCCACCAGCATGAGACAGAACTATGAGCAGTTCTTC. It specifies CATSMRQNYEQFF.

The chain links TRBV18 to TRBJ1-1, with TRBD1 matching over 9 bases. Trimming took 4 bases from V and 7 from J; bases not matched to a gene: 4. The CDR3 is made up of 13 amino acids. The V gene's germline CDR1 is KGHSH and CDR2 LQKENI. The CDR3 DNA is TGTGCCAGCTCACTTTCGGGACAGGGTGAAGCTTTCTTT. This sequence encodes CASSLSGQGEAFF.

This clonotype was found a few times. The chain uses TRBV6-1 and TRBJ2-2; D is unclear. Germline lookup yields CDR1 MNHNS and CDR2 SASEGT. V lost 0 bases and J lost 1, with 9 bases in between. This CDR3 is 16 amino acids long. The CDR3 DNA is TGTGCCAGCAGTGAAGCAGGAATCGTGAACACCGGGGAGCTGTTTTTT. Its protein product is CASSEAGIVNTGELFF.

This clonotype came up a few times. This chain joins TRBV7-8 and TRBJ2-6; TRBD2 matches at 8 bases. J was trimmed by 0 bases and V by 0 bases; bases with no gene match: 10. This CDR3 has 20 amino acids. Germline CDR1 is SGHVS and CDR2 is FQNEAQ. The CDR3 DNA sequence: TGTGCCAGCAGCTTAGCGAGAATAGCGGGAAGAAGCTCTGGGGCCAACGTCCTGACTTTC. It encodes CASSLARIAGRSSGANVLTF.

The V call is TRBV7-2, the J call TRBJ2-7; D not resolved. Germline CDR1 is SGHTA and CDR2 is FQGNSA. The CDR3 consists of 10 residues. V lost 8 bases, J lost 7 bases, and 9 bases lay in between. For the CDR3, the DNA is TGTGCCAGCTCGCACCGGGAGCAGTACTTC. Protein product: CASSHREQYF.